This T cell receptor (beta chain) was captured by sequencing in a study of blood T cell repertoires in COVID-19. As for the study in general: Sample material is recorded as cDNA or gDNA derived from T cells, B-cell-depleted T cells, or PBMCs.

Original methodology: Reference gene primer amplification in the assay estimated nucleated cell counts. Measured with immunoSEQ multiplex PCR; TCRdb has only the in-frame clones, and not every one. V, J and clone size were drawn from that table, and D and trimming were deduced from the DNA. The table includes approximately 210,000 clones, about 90% detected once. V lost 5 bases and J 5 bases, leaving 10 bases between the germline ends. CDR3 length: 13 residues. CDR1 and CDR2 from the germline V gene are MNHEY and SMNVEV (reference sequence). This clone was counted once. The chain recombines TRBV27 with TRBJ2-4; no clear D gene. The source is a man aged 35-49 years with active or convalescent COVID-19. The sequencing input was peripheral blood. The CDR3 here is CASSMARQNIQYF. CDR3 coding DNA: TGTGCCAGCAGTATGGCGCGGCAAAACATTCAGTACTTC.